These 2 T cell receptor beta chains originate from one sample sequenced in a study of patients and donors after allogeneic stem cell transplantation. Via MiXCR, TCRdb re-called the RT-PCR reads, giving one row per CDR3 protein. The profile covers approximately 430,000 distinct CDR3 sequences, with about a sixth appearing a single time and less than 9.5% taken by the ten largest. Input material: blood, either unsorted or a sorted T cell fraction (not recorded which). Receptors were obtained from a human donor who was either an allogeneic HSCT recipient or a stem cell or donor lymphocyte infusion donor (not recorded which). It is not recorded whose cells these are; they may come from a transplant donor.

The rearrangement joins TRBV9 to TRBJ2-7, with 7 bases that match TRBD2. Per germline, CDR1 SGDLS and CDR2 YYNGEE. This CDR3 has 18 amino acids. Germline trimming cut 0 bases from V and 3 bases from J; bases unmatched to any gene: 15. As DNA, the CDR3 is TGTGCCAGCAGCGTAGATTTGGGGGGGGATCGGCGCAACTACGAGCAGTACTTC. This encodes CASSVDLGGDRRNYEQYF. Filled out from reference TRBV9 and TRBJ2-7, the complete variable domain reads DSGVTQTPKHLITATGQRVTLRCSPRSGDLSVYWYQQSLDQGLQFLIQYYNGEERAKGNILERFSAQQFPDLHSELNLSSLELGDSALYFCASSVDLGGDRRNYEQYFGPGTRLTVT.

This clonotype has more than one count but fewer than ten. The rearrangement joins TRBV27 to TRBJ1-1; no clear D gene. The germline gives CDR1 MNHEY, CDR2 SMNVEV (reference sequence). Trimming left V 4 bases short and J 1 base short, with 10 bases between. This CDR3 spans 14 amino acids. Here the CDR3 reads CASSSPLGNTEAFF. The CDR3 coding sequence is TGTGCCAGCAGTTCCCCTTTGGGGAACACTGAAGCTTTCTTT.